One and the same sample provided the 12 T cell receptor beta chains below, sequenced in a study of shared clonotypes between healthy human individuals. This table comes from immunoSEQ multiplex PCR, and its TCRdb copy is limited to in-frame clones, with some not included. The sample comprises about 2.1 million clones, approximately 94% of which are singletons, and more than 1.5% rests with the top ten. As defined, naive CD8 cells were CD45RO-negative and positively selected for CCR7, with terminally differentiated effector memory CD45RA+ cells excluded. The specimen sequenced was naive CD8+ T cells from PBMCs. The receptors shown here come from a man between 18 and 35 years old in good health. Some clones in this sample may be carry-over from other donors' samples.

The gene calls are TRBV5-6 and TRBJ2-7; 10 bases match TRBD1. The germline CDR1 and CDR2 sequences are SGHDT and YYEEEE. The CDR3 covers 16 residues. The ends lost 5 bases at V and 7 bases at J; junction bases unmatched: 15. The CDR3 region has the DNA TGTGCCAGCAGGTATAAACCGGGACAGGGGTTTGGGGAGCAGTACTTC. This encodes CASRYKPGQGFGEQYF. The whole variable domain, filled in from reference TRBV5-6 and TRBJ2-7, reads DAGVTQSPTHLIKTRGQQVTLRCSPKSGHDTVSWYQQALGQGPQFIFQYYEEEERQRGNFPDRFSGHQFPNYSSELNVNALLLGDSALYLCASRYKPGQGFGEQYFGPGTRLTVT.

This clone was counted once. The genes are TRBV27 and TRBJ2-2; D may be TRBD1 or TRBD2 (5 bases each). V lost 1 base, J lost 2 bases, and 23 bases lay in between. Germline V lookup: CDR1 MNHEY, CDR2 SMNVEV (reference sequence). This CDR3 contains 20 residues. The CDR3 loop is CASSLFSRFWAGSNTGELFF. In DNA form, the CDR3 reads TGTGCCAGCAGTTTATTCTCTAGGTTCTGGGCAGGGAGTAACACCGGGGAGCTGTTTTTT.

This clone was seen only once. The identical CDR3 is also encoded by other nucleotide sequences in the sample. This chain connects TRBV7-9 to TRBJ2-1; either TRBD1 or TRBD2 may supply D (5 bases each). From germline, CDR1 is SEHNR and CDR2 FQNEAQ (reference sequence). The CDR3 is made up of 13 amino acids. V lost 1 base and J lost 6, with 7 bases in between. This chain's CDR3 is CASSLGGGNEQFF. The CDR3 DNA follows: TGTGCCAGCAGCTTAGGTGGGGGCAATGAGCAGTTCTTC.

The V call is TRBV7-9, the J call TRBJ1-3; D gene uncertain. Germline loops: CDR1 SEHNR, CDR2 FQNEAQ (reference sequence). Trimming cost V 4 bases and J 4 bases, with 11 bases left between them. The CDR3 consists of 14 residues. Here the CDR3 reads CASSSTPRGNTIYF. The DNA for the CDR3 is TGTGCCAGCAGCTCCACACCCCGAGGAAACACCATATATTTT.

This chain links TRBV14 with TRBJ2-1, with D possibly being TRBD2 (5 bases). Trimming removed 0 bases from V and 0 bases from J, with 12 bases in between. CDR1 and CDR2 (germline): SGHDN, FVKESK. The CDR3 is 17 residues long. The CDR3 coding sequence is TGTGCCAGCAGCCAAGATCTAGCTTTGAGCTCCTACAATGAGCAGTTCTTC. Translated, it gives CASSQDLALSSYNEQFF.

J is TRBJ2-1 and V is TRBV7-9; TRBD2 matches at 12 bases. V trimming: 6 bases; J trimming: 0 bases; junction bases outside the gene matches: 9. There are 18 residues in the CDR3. Germline-derived CDR1 and CDR2 are SEHNR and FQNEAQ (reference sequence). CDR3 DNA: TGTGCCAGCAGAGAAACTAGCGGGGGGATGAGCTCCTACAATGAGCAGTTCTTC. It encodes CASRETSGGMSSYNEQFF.

The chain is built from TRBV5-6 and TRBJ2-6; a possible D gene is TRBD2 (5 bases). Looked up from germline, CDR1 is SGHDT and CDR2 is YYEEEE. This CDR3 is 14 amino acids long. V was cut by 4 bases and J by 3 bases, with 8 bases left in between. DNA of the CDR3: TGTGCCAGCAGCCCCGAGGGTGGGGCCAACGTCCTGACTTTC. It codes for CASSPEGGANVLTF.

Concerning this clone itself: The identical CDR3 is also encoded by other nucleotide sequences in the sample. The CDR3 DNA is TGTGCCAGCAGCTTGGTCGTCAATGAGCAGTTCTTC. Translating it yields CASSLVVNEQFF. V and J are TRBV5-4 and TRBJ2-1; D remains ambiguous. The CDR3 has 12 amino acids. The ends were cut back, 0 bases at V and 6 bases at J, with 4 bases in the middle. The V gene's germline CDR1 is SGHNT and CDR2 YYREEE (reference sequence).

The chain carries TRBV28 and TRBJ1-3, with D maybe TRBD1 (6 bases). V gave up 4 bases and J gave up 0 bases, with 31 bases separating them. Germline CDR1 MDHEN, CDR2 SYDVKM. This CDR3 is 22 amino acids long. The CDR3 nucleotides read TGTGCCAGCAGTTCCCCTAAATACAGGGAGCCAAGTGAGTTGGGCTCTGGAAACACCATATATTTT. Its translation is CASSSPKYREPSELGSGNTIYF.

The chain joins TRBV5-4 to TRBJ2-1; D may be TRBD2 (6 bases). Germline V CDR1 and CDR2: SGHNT, YYREEE (reference sequence). Trimming left V 4 bases short and J 5 bases short, with 19 bases between. The CDR3 consists of 16 residues. CDR3 sequence: CASSQRVGSLNNEQFF. The CDR3 DNA follows: TGTGCCAGCAGCCAGCGGGTCGGGAGTTTGAACAATGAGCAGTTCTTC.

This clone has a single count. This chain joins TRBV28 and TRBJ2-1; D may be TRBD1 (6 bases). CDR1 is MDHEN and CDR2 is SYDVKM in the germline V gene. V was cut by 6 bases and J by 4 bases, with 19 bases left in between. The CDR3 runs 16 residues. The CDR3: CASRDRGTGPYNEQFF. CDR3 sequence (DNA): TGTGCCAGCAGGGACAGAGGGACGGGCCCTTACAATGAGCAGTTCTTC.

The rearrangement joins TRBV28 to TRBJ2-7; 7 bases are shared with TRBD1. Germline V CDR1 and CDR2: MDHEN, SYDVKM. This CDR3 is 17 amino acids long. V lost 3 bases, J lost 0 bases, and 11 bases stayed unmatched. CDR3 residues: CASSFATTGWGSYEQYF. The CDR3 DNA is TGTGCCAGCAGTTTCGCCACGACAGGGTGGGGCTCCTACGAGCAGTACTTC.